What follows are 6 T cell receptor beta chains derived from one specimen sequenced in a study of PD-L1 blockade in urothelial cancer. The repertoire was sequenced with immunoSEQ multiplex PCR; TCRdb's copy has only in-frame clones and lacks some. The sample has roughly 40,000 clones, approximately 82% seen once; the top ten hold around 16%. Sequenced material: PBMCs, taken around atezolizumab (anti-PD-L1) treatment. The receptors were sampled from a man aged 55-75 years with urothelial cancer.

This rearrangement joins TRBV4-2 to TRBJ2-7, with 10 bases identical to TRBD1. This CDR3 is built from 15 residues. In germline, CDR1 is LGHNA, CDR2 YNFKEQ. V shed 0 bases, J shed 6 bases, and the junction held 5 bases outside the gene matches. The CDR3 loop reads CASSQDGTGVSEQYF. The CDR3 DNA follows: TGTGCCAGCAGCCAAGATGGGACAGGGGTAAGCGAGCAGTACTTC.

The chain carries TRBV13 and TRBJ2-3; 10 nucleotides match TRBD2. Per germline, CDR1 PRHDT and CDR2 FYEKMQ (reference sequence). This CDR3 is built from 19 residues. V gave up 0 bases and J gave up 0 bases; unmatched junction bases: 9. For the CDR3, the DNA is TGTGCCAGCAGCTTAGGCTTTCTAGCGGGAGTGACTAGCACAGATACGCAGTATTTT. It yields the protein CASSLGFLAGVTSTDTQYF.

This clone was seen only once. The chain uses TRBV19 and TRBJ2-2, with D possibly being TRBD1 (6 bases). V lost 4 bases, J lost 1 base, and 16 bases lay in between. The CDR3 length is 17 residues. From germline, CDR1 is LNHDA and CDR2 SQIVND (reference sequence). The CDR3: CASSRNPGHLNTGELFF. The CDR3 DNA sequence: TGTGCCAGTAGTAGGAATCCGGGACACCTGAACACCGGGGAGCTGTTTTTT.

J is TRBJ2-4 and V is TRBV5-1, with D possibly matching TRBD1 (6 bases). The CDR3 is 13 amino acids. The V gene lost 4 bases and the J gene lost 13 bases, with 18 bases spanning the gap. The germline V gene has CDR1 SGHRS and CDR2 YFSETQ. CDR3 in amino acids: CASSPGTPPKQYF. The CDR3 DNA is TGCGCCAGCAGCCCAGGGACACCACCGAAACAGTACTTC.

The CDR3 DNA reads TGTGCCAGCAGCTTAGGACTAGCGGGGGGAGGACCCCAAGAGACCCAGTACTTC. Translation gives CASSLGLAGGGPQETQYF. This rearrangement joins TRBV5-5 to TRBJ2-5; 14 bases align to TRBD2. Germline lookup yields CDR1 SGHKS and CDR2 YYEKEE (reference sequence). V lost 2 bases, J lost 1 base, and 7 bases stayed unmatched. The CDR3 totals 18 residues.

CDR3 amino acids: CASSVHGGGYEQYF. The CDR3 DNA is TGTGCCAGCAGCGTACATGGGGGGGGCTACGAGCAGTACTTC. The chain uses TRBV9 and TRBJ2-7; 7 positions match TRBD2. V was pared by 1 base and J by 3 bases, with 4 bases of the junction left unmatched. Germline CDR1 reads SGDLS; CDR2 reads YYNGEE. The CDR3 contains 14 residues.